These 17 T cell receptor beta chains share one sample of origin, sequenced in a study of blood T cells in healthy people across ages. Primers used in a second PCR of roughly 7 to 12 cycles were a sample-barcoded 5' primer and a J-beta primer mix. TCRdb fed the 5' RACE reads into MiXCR, producing one record per CDR3 protein. The profile shows roughly 1.6 million distinct CDR3 sequences, about 35% of them singletons. The specimen was blood. Receptors were obtained from a woman aged 25 to 39 in good health.

Notes on this clonotype: At one boundary the junction diverges from the germline segment, which might be a read error. The CDR3 DNA sequence: TGTGCCAGCAGGTTGACAGGGTGGAACACTAAAGCTTTCTTT. Encoded protein: CASRLTGWNTKAFF. The chain recombines TRBV6-5 with TRBJ1-1, with 7 positions matching TRBD1. CDR1 MNHEY and CDR2 SVGAGI come from the germline V gene. CDR3 length: 14 amino acids.

This clonotype occurred a few times. The genes are TRBV9 and TRBJ2-3; tentatively, D is TRBD1 (6 bases). The germline CDR1 and CDR2 sequences are SGDLS and YYNGEE. CDR3 length: 16 amino acids. Trimming took off 0 bases at V and 0 bases at J, with 11 bases between the two ends. The CDR3 loop is CASSVARTASTDTQYF. As DNA, the CDR3 is TGTGCCAGCAGCGTAGCCAGGACAGCTAGCACAGATACGCAGTATTTT.

This clonotype was detected only a few times. This rearrangement joins TRBV9 to TRBJ2-1, with D perhaps TRBD2 (5 bases). V lost 0 bases and J 0 bases, leaving 7 bases between the germline ends. CDR1 SGDLS and CDR2 YYNGEE come from the germline V gene. This CDR3 has 15 residues. The CDR3 reads CASSVEDSSYNEQFF. The CDR3, as DNA: TGTGCCAGCAGCGTAGAGGACTCCTCCTACAATGAGCAGTTCTTC.

The chain carries TRBV20-1 and TRBJ2-3; D is ambiguous. The CDR3 runs to 15 residues. The ends were cut back, 3 bases at V and 2 bases at J, with 15 bases in the middle. The germline V gene has CDR1 DFQATT and CDR2 SNEGSKA (reference sequence). The CDR3 coding sequence is TGCAGTGCTAGTCTTCATGAGCAGTTCACAGATACGCAGTATTTT. Translating it yields CSASLHEQFTDTQYF.

The V gene is TRBV14, the J gene TRBJ1-2; 7 nucleotides align to TRBD1. V was clipped by 4 bases and J by 7 bases; unmatched bases: 6. The germline V gene has CDR1 SGHDN and CDR2 FVKESK. This CDR3 is 13 amino acids long. CDR3 in DNA: TGTGCCAGCAGCCCCGGGACAGCTATTGGCTACACCTTC. This encodes CASSPGTAIGYTF.

The sample holds a few counts of this clonotype. This chain joins TRBV7-6 and TRBJ2-4; 9 bases map to TRBD1. TRBJ2-7 matches the DNA end more closely, so the J call is doubtful. This CDR3 region has 17 residues. Germline V gives CDR1 SGHVS, CDR2 FNYEAQ. The CDR3 region is CASSQNKPGTGTYEQYF. CDR3 in DNA: TGTGCCAGCAGCCAGAATAAACCCGGGACAGGGACCTACGAGCAGTACTTC.

The V and J genes are TRBV12-3 or TRBV12-4 and TRBJ2-3; perhaps TRBD2 as D (5 bases). The CDR3 loop spans 15 amino acids. Between the trimmed V and J ends, which lost 7 bases and 4 bases, there was a span of 18 bases. This CDR3 is CASTLRRGSADTQYF. In DNA, the CDR3 is TGTGCCAGCACCCTAAGACGAGGGAGCGCAGATACGCAGTATTTT.

This clonotype has more than one count but fewer than ten. The chain couples TRBV9 to TRBJ2-1; 7 bases are shared with TRBD2. There are 17 residues in the CDR3. Germline loops: CDR1 SGDLS, CDR2 YYNGEE. V lost 0 bases to trimming and J lost 4 bases; unmatched junction nucleotides: 10. CDR3 loop: CASSVDPTSAGYNEQFF. The CDR3 DNA is TGTGCCAGCAGCGTAGACCCCACTAGCGCTGGGTACAATGAGCAGTTCTTC.

V gene TRBV27 combines with J gene TRBJ2-1, with D hard to call. The CDR3 covers 14 residues. V lost 6 bases and J 7 bases, leaving 16 bases between the germline ends. The germline V gene encodes CDR1 MNHEY and CDR2 SMNVEV (reference sequence). The CDR3 sequence: CASRPGPVGNEQFF. In nucleotides, the CDR3 is TGTGCCAGCAGACCTGGGCCAGTGGGTAATGAGCAGTTCTTC.

The sample holds a few counts of this clonotype. This chain connects TRBV20-1 to TRBJ2-7, with D maybe TRBD1 (6 bases). Trimming took 8 bases from V and 4 from J, leaving 9 bases between them. This CDR3 region has 10 residues. Germline CDR1 and CDR2: DFQATT and SNEGSKA (reference sequence). The CDR3 loop reads CSPQGYEQYF. DNA of the CDR3: TGCAGTCCTCAGGGGTACGAGCAGTACTTC.

In its sample, this clonotype was seen a few times. CDR3 DNA sequence: TGTGCCAGCAACCCGACTAGGAGGGCGTCCTCCTACAATGAGCAGTTCTTC. Protein product: CASNPTRRASSYNEQFF. The gene calls are TRBV6-6 and TRBJ2-1, with TRBD2 as a possible D gene (6 bases). The CDR3 consists of 17 residues. The germline V gene encodes CDR1 MNHNY and CDR2 SVGAGI (reference sequence). Trimming cost V 7 bases and J 0 bases, with 19 bases left between them.

This clonotype was seen a handful of times. The V and J genes are TRBV20-1 and TRBJ2-3, with TRBD2 as a possible D gene (5 bases). The CDR3 is 14 amino acids. Germline-derived CDR1 and CDR2 are DFQATT and SNEGSKA (reference sequence). V shed 6 bases and J shed 2 bases, with 15 bases lying between them. This CDR3 reads CSADGLLYTDTQYF. CDR3 bases: TGCAGTGCCGACGGACTCCTCTACACAGATACGCAGTATTTT.

The table lists this clonotype with a few counts. The genes are TRBV6-2 or TRBV6-3 and TRBJ2-3; perhaps TRBD2 as D (5 bases). Per germline, CDR1 MNHEY and CDR2 SVGEGT. Trimming took 2 bases from V and 6 from J, leaving 9 bases between them. CDR3 length equals 13 residues. CDR3 protein: CASSYDYRDTQYF. CDR3 DNA: TGTGCCAGCAGTTACGACTACCGGGATACGCAGTATTTT.

This clonotype occurred a few times. V and J are TRBV2 and TRBJ1-5; no clear D gene. Trimming removed 8 bases at V and 2 bases at J, with 16 bases between. Germline V lookup: CDR1 SNHLY, CDR2 FYNNEI. CDR3 length: 15 amino acids. CDR3 bases: TGTGCCAGCCGAAGGGAGGAGGGTGGCAATCAGCCCCAGCATTTT. Its protein is CASRREEGGNQPQHF.

The chain is built from TRBV18 and TRBJ2-1; possibly TRBD1 for D (5 bases). The CDR3 runs 15 residues. Trimming cost V 1 base and J 2 bases, with 9 bases left between them. Looked up from germline, CDR1 is KGHSH and CDR2 is LQKENI. CDR3 nucleotide sequence: TGTGCCAGCTCACCACTAACAGGAACCTACAATGAGCAGTTCTTC. As protein: CASSPLTGTYNEQFF. Looking up the rest from reference TRBV18 and TRBJ2-1 gives the full variable domain: NAGVMQNPRHLVRRRGQEARLRCSPMKGHSHVYWYRQLPEEGLKFMVYLQKENIIDESGMPKERFSAEFPKEGPSILRIQQVVRGDSAAYFCASSPLTGTYNEQFFGPGTRLTVL.

The gene calls are TRBV7-9 and TRBJ1-1; no definite D call. This CDR3 contains 13 residues. V was trimmed by 7 bases and J by 6 bases, leaving 15 bases between them. CDR1 and CDR2 (germline): SEHNR, FQNEAQ (reference sequence). The chain's CDR3 is CASNPSLESEAFF. The CDR3 nucleotides are TGTGCCAGCAACCCTTCGCTCGAGTCTGAAGCTTTCTTT.

This clonotype has a handful of counts. The rearrangement joins TRBV9 to TRBJ2-1, with a weak D call TRBD1 (5 bases). Germline CDR1 and CDR2: SGDLS and YYNGEE. The CDR3 sequence is 16 residues long. Trimming took off 3 bases at V and 1 base at J, with 14 bases between the two ends. In DNA, the CDR3 is TGTGCCAGCAGCGCATCACAGGATTTGTCCTACAATGAGCAGTTCTTC. Amino acid sequence: CASSASQDLSYNEQFF.